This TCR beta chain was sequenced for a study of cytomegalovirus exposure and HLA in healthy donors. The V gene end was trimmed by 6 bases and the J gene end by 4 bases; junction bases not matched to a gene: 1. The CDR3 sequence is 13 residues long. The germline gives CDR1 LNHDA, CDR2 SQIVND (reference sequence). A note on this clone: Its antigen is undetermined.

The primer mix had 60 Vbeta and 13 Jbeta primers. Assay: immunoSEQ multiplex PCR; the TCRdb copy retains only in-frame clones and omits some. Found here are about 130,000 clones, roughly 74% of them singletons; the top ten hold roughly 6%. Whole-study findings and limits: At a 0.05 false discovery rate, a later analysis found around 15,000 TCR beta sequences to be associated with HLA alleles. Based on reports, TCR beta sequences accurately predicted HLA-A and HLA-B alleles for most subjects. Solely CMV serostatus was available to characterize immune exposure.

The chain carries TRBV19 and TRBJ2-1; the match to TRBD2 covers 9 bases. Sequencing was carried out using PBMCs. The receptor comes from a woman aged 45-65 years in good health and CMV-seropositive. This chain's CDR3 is CASRRGGYNEQFF. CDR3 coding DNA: TGTGCCAGTAGGCGGGGGGGATACAATGAGCAGTTCTTC.